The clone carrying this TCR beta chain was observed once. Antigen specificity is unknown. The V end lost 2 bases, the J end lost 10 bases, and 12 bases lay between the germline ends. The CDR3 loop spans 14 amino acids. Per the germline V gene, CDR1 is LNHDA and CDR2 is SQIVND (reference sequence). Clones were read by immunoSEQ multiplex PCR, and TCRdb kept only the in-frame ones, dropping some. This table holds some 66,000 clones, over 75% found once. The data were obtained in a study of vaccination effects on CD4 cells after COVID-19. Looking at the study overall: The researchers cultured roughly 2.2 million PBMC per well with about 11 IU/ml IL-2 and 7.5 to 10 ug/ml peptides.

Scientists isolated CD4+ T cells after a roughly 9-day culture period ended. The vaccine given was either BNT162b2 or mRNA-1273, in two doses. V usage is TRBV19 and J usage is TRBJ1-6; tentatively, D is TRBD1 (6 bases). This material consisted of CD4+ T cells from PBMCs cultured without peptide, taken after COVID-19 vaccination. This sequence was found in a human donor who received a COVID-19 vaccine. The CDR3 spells CASSITGTGSPLHF. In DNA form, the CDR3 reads TGTGCCAGTAGTATAACAGGGACCGGCTCACCCCTCCACTTT.